The 4 T cell receptor beta chains reported below all come from one sample, sequenced in a study of technical replicates of blood from a few donors. Method: immunoSEQ multiplex PCR; TCRdb's copy keeps in-frame clones and lacks some. Altogether about 62,000 clones are present, 89% being singletons, with the ten largest covering around 5.1%. The sequenced material came from PBMCs. All receptors come from a human donor in good health. Some clones in this sample may be carry-over from other donors' samples.

The V gene is TRBV29-1, the J gene TRBJ2-1; 10 nucleotides match TRBD2. With V trimmed by 7 bases and J by 0 bases, 6 bases remained unmatched. The CDR3 is made up of 15 amino acids. The germline CDR1 and CDR2 sequences are SQVTM and ANQGSEA. The CDR3 DNA reads as TGCAGCGCGAGTAGCGGGAGGAGCTCCTACAATGAGCAGTTCTTC. Protein sequence: CSASSGRSSYNEQFF.

The rearrangement joins TRBV5-1 to TRBJ2-3, with D tentatively TRBD2 (6 bases). This CDR3 comprises 15 residues. Germline loops: CDR1 SGHRS, CDR2 YFSETQ. V was clipped by 4 bases and J by 7 bases, with 19 bases between them. CDR3 in amino acids: CASSMTSPTLNTQYF. In DNA, the CDR3 is TGCGCCAGCAGCATGACTAGTCCGACACTGAATACGCAGTATTTT.

This sequence joins TRBV10-3 and TRBJ2-5, with D perhaps TRBD2 (5 bases). This CDR3 contains 13 residues. The V and J ends lost 6 bases and 5 bases respectively, with 13 bases between them. The V gene's germline CDR1 is ENHRY and CDR2 SYGVKD. CDR3 sequence reads: CAIRDGIAETQYF. DNA for the CDR3: TGTGCCATCAGGGACGGAATAGCGGAGACCCAGTACTTC.

This rearrangement joins TRBV5-6 to TRBJ2-3; 7 nucleotides match TRBD2. This CDR3 is built from 12 residues. CDR1 is SGHDT, CDR2 YYEEEE, per germline. With 1 base clipped from V and 11 bases from J, the junction kept 4 bases outside the gene matches. As DNA, the CDR3 is TGTGCCAGCAGCTTGACTAGCGTTTGGCAGTATTTT. Translating gives CASSLTSVWQYF.